This is a list of T cell receptor beta chains from one sample in a study of T cell responses to AZD1222 COVID-19 vaccine. Repertoires were generated with immunoSEQ multiplex PCR, while TCRdb's copy carries only in-frame clones and drops some. The data hold about 140,000 clones, with 85% to 90% observed a single time. The sample here was peripheral blood, taken on day 0 of AZD1222 vaccination. Every receptor here comes from an adult in good health. Each CDR3 is given with its conserved first and last residue. The order of the fields is clone size, D gene, V gene, J gene, CDR3 protein, CDR3 DNA. A D gene is named only where the DNA matches it firmly. The listing skips clone size in some rows; elsewhere it reads once, few, many or a size class.

size: NA
D: NA
V: TRBV27
J: TRBJ1-1
CDR3: CASSVIFGPEAFF
DNA: TGTGCCAGCAGTGTGATCTTTGGGCCTGAAGCTTTCTTT

size: once
D: NA
V: TRBV7-9
J: TRBJ1-1
CDR3: CASSRLGGEAFF
DNA: TGTGCCAGCAGCCGCCTGGGGGGCGAAGCTTTCTTT

size: NA
D: TRBD1
V: TRBV27
J: TRBJ1-4
CDR3: CASHSDRDEKLFF
DNA: TGTGCCAGCCACTCTGACAGGGATGAAAAACTGTTTTTT

size: once
D: NA
V: TRBV9
J: TRBJ1-1
CDR3: CASSVVTTGESFF
DNA: TGTGCCAGCAGCGTAGTAACGACGGGGGAGTCTTTCTTT

size: NA
D: NA
V: TRBV7-9
J: TRBJ2-5
CDR3: CASNLHPAPPEETQYF
DNA: TGTGCCAGCAACCTACACCCGGCCCCCCCTGAGGAGACCCAGTACTTC

size: NA
D: NA
V: TRBV6-5
J: TRBJ1-3
CDR3: CASTTPWGNTIYF
DNA: TGTGCCAGCACAACACCTTGGGGGAACACCATATATTTT

size: NA
D: NA
V: TRBV6-5
J: TRBJ2-7
CDR3: CASSYTDSYEQYF
DNA: TGTGCCAGCAGTTACACCGACTCCTACGAGCAGTACTTC

size: NA
D: NA
V: TRBV11-2
J: TRBJ1-4
CDR3: CASNLGGGTNEKLFF
DNA: TGTGCCAGCAACCTGGGAGGGGGAACTAATGAAAAACTGTTTTTT

size: NA
D: NA
V: TRBV2
J: TRBJ1-5
CDR3: CASSVRETQPQHF
DNA: TGTGCCAGCAGTGTCAGGGAGACTCAGCCCCAGCATTTT

size: NA
D: NA
V: TRBV4-1
J: TRBJ1-2
CDR3: CASSQDPSNYGYTF
DNA: TGCGCCAGCAGCCAAGATCCCAGCAACTATGGCTACACCTTC

size: NA
D: NA
V: TRBV6-5
J: TRBJ2-5
CDR3: CASRPRGPWETQYF
DNA: TGTGCCAGCAGGCCCCGGGGGCCATGGGAGACCCAGTACTTC

size: NA
D: NA
V: TRBV21-1
J: TRBJ1-1
CDR3: CASITGGVSTEAFF
DNA: TGTGCCAGCATCACGGGGGGGGTGTCGACTGAAGCTTTCTTT

size: NA
D: NA
V: TRBV6-5
J: TRBJ1-2
CDR3: CASSIRGGGYTF
DNA: TGTGCCAGCAGTATAAGGGGGGGTGGCTACACCTTC

size: many
D: NA
V: TRBV7-3
J: TRBJ1-4
CDR3: CASSPGQATNEKLFF
DNA: TGTGCCAGCAGCCCGGGGCAGGCAACTAATGAAAAACTGTTTTTT

size: NA
D: NA
V: TRBV7-9
J: TRBJ1-1
CDR3: CASSLIQGEAFF
DNA: TGTGCCAGCAGCCTAATACAGGGTGAAGCTTTCTTT

size: NA
D: TRBD1
V: TRBV28
J: TRBJ1-1
CDR3: CATAGQGRAFF
DNA: TGTGCCACCGCGGGACAGGGAAGAGCTTTCTTT

size: NA
D: NA
V: TRBV27
J: TRBJ1-1
CDR3: CASSLGGAEARNTEAFF
DNA: TGTGCCAGCAGTTTAGGGGGGGCTGAAGCAAGGAACACTGAAGCTTTCTTT

size: NA
D: TRBD2
V: TRBV5-1
J: TRBJ2-3
CDR3: CASGTSGGTDTQYF
DNA: TGCGCCAGTGGGACTAGCGGGGGCACAGATACGCAGTATTTT

size: NA
D: TRBD1
V: TRBV25-1
J: TRBJ1-3
CDR3: CASSKTGSGNTIYF
DNA: TGTGCCAGCAGTAAGACAGGGTCTGGAAACACCATATATTTT

size: NA
D: TRBD1
V: TRBV2
J: TRBJ1-6
CDR3: CAGQGALVASPLHF
DNA: TGTGCCGGACAGGGGGCGTTAGTCGCCTCACCCCTCCACTTT

size: NA
D: TRBD2
V: TRBV3-1/TRBV3-2
J: TRBJ2-3
CDR3: CASSPRVAGREDTQYF
DNA: TGTGCCAGCAGCCCCCGGGTAGCGGGGAGGGAAGATACGCAGTATTTT

size: few
D: TRBD2
V: TRBV28
J: TRBJ2-5
CDR3: CASSIQLAGDQETQYF
DNA: TGTGCCAGCAGTATTCAACTAGCGGGGGATCAAGAGACCCAGTACTTC

size: NA
D: NA
V: TRBV4-3
J: TRBJ2-2
CDR3: CASSQGRTWNTGELFF
DNA: TGCGCCAGCAGCCAAGGGCGCACCTGGAACACCGGGGAGCTGTTTTTT

size: NA
D: NA
V: TRBV6-2/TRBV6-3
J: TRBJ1-2
CDR3: CASRYSGFGDYGYTF
DNA: TGTGCCAGCAGGTACTCAGGGTTTGGAGACTATGGCTACACCTTC

size: NA
D: NA
V: TRBV27
J: TRBJ2-6
CDR3: CASSLSVLAGANVLTF
DNA: TGTGCCAGCAGTTTATCAGTCCTGGCTGGGGCCAACGTCCTGACTTTC

size: NA
D: NA
V: TRBV14
J: TRBJ2-6
CDR3: CASSQGKRWGGGANVLTF
DNA: TGTGCCAGCAGCCAAGGTAAACGATGGGGCGGTGGGGCCAACGTCCTGACTTTC

size: NA
D: NA
V: TRBV19
J: TRBJ2-3
CDR3: CASSISDTDTQYF
DNA: TGTGCCAGTAGTATCAGCGACACAGATACGCAGTATTTT

size: NA
D: TRBD2
V: TRBV9
J: TRBJ2-2
CDR3: CASSVGGANTGELFF
DNA: TGTGCCAGCAGCGTCGGGGGGGCCAACACCGGGGAGCTGTTTTTT

size: NA
D: NA
V: TRBV5-1
J: TRBJ2-2
CDR3: CASSLTGVPNTGELFF
DNA: TGCGCCAGCAGCTTGACGGGCGTACCGAACACCGGGGAGCTGTTTTTT

size: NA
D: NA
V: TRBV2
J: TRBJ1-2
CDR3: CARGTGQINYGYTF
DNA: TGTGCCCGAGGGACCGGACAGATTAACTATGGCTACACCTTC

size: NA
D: NA
V: TRBV13
J: TRBJ1-1
CDR3: CASSPGSTEAFF
DNA: TGTGCCAGCAGCCCGGGTTCGACTGAAGCTTTCTTT

size: NA
D: NA
V: TRBV4-1
J: TRBJ1-1
CDR3: CASSQEFGPGGQANTEAFF
DNA: TGCGCCAGCAGCCAAGAATTCGGTCCGGGAGGGCAGGCGAACACTGAAGCTTTCTTT

size: NA
D: TRBD2
V: TRBV4-1
J: TRBJ2-5
CDR3: CASSQGDSGSWETQYF
DNA: TGCGCCAGCAGCCAAGGTGATAGCGGGAGTTGGGAGACCCAGTACTTC

size: NA
D: NA
V: TRBV5-1
J: TRBJ1-4
CDR3: CASSGGSGEKLFF
DNA: TGCGCCAGCAGCGGGGGGTCTGGAGAAAAACTGTTTTTT

size: NA
D: NA
V: TRBV24-1
J: TRBJ2-2
CDR3: CATSDIRSPGELFF
DNA: TGTGCCACCAGTGATATCCGTTCCCCCGGGGAGCTGTTTTTT

size: once
D: NA
V: TRBV6-5
J: TRBJ2-7
CDR3: CASSGPSWEQYF
DNA: TGTGCCAGCTCGGGCCCCTCGTGGGAGCAGTACTTC

size: NA
D: NA
V: TRBV7-2
J: TRBJ2-7
CDR3: CASSSTPYGEQYF
DNA: TGTGCCAGCAGCTCGACTCCTTATGGCGAGCAGTACTTC

size: NA
D: TRBD1
V: TRBV28
J: TRBJ1-6
CDR3: CASRGTETYNSPLHF
DNA: TGTGCCAGCAGGGGGACAGAAACGTATAATTCACCCCTCCACTTT

size: NA
D: NA
V: TRBV19
J: TRBJ1-1
CDR3: CASRAGATEAFF
DNA: TGTGCCAGTAGGGCGGGAGCCACTGAAGCTTTCTTT

size: NA
D: TRBD2
V: TRBV4-2
J: TRBJ2-7
CDR3: CASSLYGTSGRDEQYF
DNA: TGTGCCAGCAGCCTCTACGGGACTAGCGGGAGAGACGAGCAGTACTTC

size: NA
D: NA
V: TRBV5-4
J: TRBJ1-2
CDR3: CASSLDRSGTFSPYSYTF
DNA: TGTGCCAGCAGCTTGGATCGCTCTGGGACCTTCTCTCCTTATAGCTACACCTTC

size: NA
D: NA
V: TRBV5-3
J: TRBJ1-2
CDR3: CARSLLNRIYGYTF
DNA: TGTGCCAGAAGCTTGCTCAACAGGATCTATGGCTACACCTTC

size: NA
D: NA
V: TRBV15
J: TRBJ2-5
CDR3: CATSRGGAGGQETQYF
DNA: TGTGCCACCAGCAGAGGTGGAGCGGGCGGCCAAGAGACCCAGTACTTC

size: NA
D: NA
V: TRBV7-9
J: TRBJ2-7
CDR3: CASSLGQQIITYEQYF
DNA: TGTGCCAGCAGCTTAGGACAGCAGATTATTACCTACGAGCAGTACTTC

size: NA
D: NA
V: TRBV5-4
J: TRBJ2-5
CDR3: CASSLAAGLSLETQYF
DNA: TGTGCCAGCAGTTTAGCGGCGGGACTGTCATTGGAGACCCAGTACTTC

size: few
D: TRBD1
V: TRBV6-5
J: TRBJ1-3
CDR3: CASSTGGVGGNTIYF
DNA: TGTGCCAGCAGTACAGGGGGCGTCGGTGGAAACACCATATATTTT

size: NA
D: TRBD1
V: TRBV5-4
J: TRBJ1-6
CDR3: CATSTGAKFTLHF
DNA: TGTGCCACCTCGACAGGGGCCAAATTCACCCTCCACTTT

size: NA
D: NA
V: TRBV4-1
J: TRBJ2-1
CDR3: CASSQSRSNEQFF
DNA: TGCGCCAGCAGCCAGTCTAGGAGCAATGAGCAGTTCTTC

size: once
D: NA
V: TRBV2
J: TRBJ2-2
CDR3: CATYAGPTGELFF
DNA: TGTGCCACCTATGCCGGACCCACCGGGGAGCTGTTTTTT

size: NA
D: TRBD1
V: TRBV27
J: TRBJ1-2
CDR3: CASSFGTALNYGYTF
DNA: TGTGCCAGCAGTTTCGGGACAGCTCTTAACTATGGCTACACCTTC

size: NA
D: NA
V: TRBV6-5
J: TRBJ1-1
CDR3: CASSPSGPVGEAFF
DNA: TGTGCCAGCAGTCCCTCAGGGCCCGTGGGTGAAGCTTTCTTT

size: NA
D: TRBD1
V: TRBV15
J: TRBJ2-7
CDR3: CATSPGQGIYEQYF
DNA: TGTGCCACCAGCCCGGGACAGGGAATCTACGAGCAGTACTTC

size: NA
D: NA
V: TRBV19
J: TRBJ1-2
CDR3: CASSTGSDGGSYGYTF
DNA: TGTGCCAGTAGTACAGGATCGGACGGGGGTTCCTATGGCTACACCTTC

size: NA
D: TRBD1
V: TRBV6-5
J: TRBJ1-2
CDR3: CASSYSPGTGNYGYTF
DNA: TGTGCCAGCAGTTACAGTCCCGGGACAGGGAACTATGGCTACACCTTC

size: NA
D: NA
V: TRBV11-2
J: TRBJ1-6
CDR3: CASSLGLVGPGVFSPLHF
DNA: TGTGCCAGCAGCTTAGGGCTAGTCGGCCCGGGGGTATTTTCACCCCTCCACTTT

size: once
D: TRBD1
V: TRBV10-2
J: TRBJ1-6
CDR3: CASSDYRGLLYNSPLHF
DNA: TGCGCCAGCAGTGACTACAGGGGCCTTCTTTATAATTCACCCCTCCACTTT